This T cell receptor (beta chain) came from a study of circulating and synovial CD4+ cells in juvenile arthritis. Germline CDR1 and CDR2: GTSNPN and SVGIG (reference sequence). V was trimmed by 0 bases and J by 7 bases, leaving 9 bases between them. This CDR3 has 12 amino acids. Note on this clone: Its antigen is unidentified.

The table came from immunoSEQ multiplex PCR; TCRdb's copy has only in-frame clones and leaves some out. The table records around 18,000 clones, about 90% of them present only once. General study points: Vbeta family usage analysis did not detect the pathogenic-like versus bulk difference. Overlap with synovium rose as more T cells were sequenced. Some such blood samples were as oligoclonal as synovium. CPL versus bulk CD4 samples: T cell genome counts differed by at least an order of magnitude.

This receptor was identified in a human donor with juvenile idiopathic arthritis. V gene TRBV30 combines with J gene TRBJ1-2; D is unclear. Sequences were obtained from CD4+ T cells from blood. CDR3 in amino acids: CAWSVSRVGYTF. The CDR3 DNA is TGTGCCTGGAGTGTTTCACGGGTTGGCTACACCTTC.